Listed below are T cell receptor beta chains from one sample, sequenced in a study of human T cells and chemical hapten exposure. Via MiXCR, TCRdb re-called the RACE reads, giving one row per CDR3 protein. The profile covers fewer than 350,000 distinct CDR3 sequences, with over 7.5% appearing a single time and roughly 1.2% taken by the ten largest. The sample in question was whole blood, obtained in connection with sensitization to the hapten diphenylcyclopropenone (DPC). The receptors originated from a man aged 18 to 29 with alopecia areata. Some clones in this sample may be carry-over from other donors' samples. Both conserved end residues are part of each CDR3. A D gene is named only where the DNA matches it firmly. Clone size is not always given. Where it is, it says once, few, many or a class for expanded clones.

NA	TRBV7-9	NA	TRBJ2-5	TGTGCCAGCAGCCAGAGGACCGATCAAGAGACCCAGTACTTC	CASSQRTDQETQYF
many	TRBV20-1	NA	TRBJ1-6	TGCAGTGCTAGGGGACCTGAGAATTCACCCCTCCACTTT	CSARGPENSPLHF
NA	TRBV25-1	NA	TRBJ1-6	TGTGCCAGCAGTGAATACCAACGGCAATCCTATAATTCACCCCTCCACTTT	CASSEYQRQSYNSPLHF
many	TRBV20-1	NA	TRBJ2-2	TGCAGTGCTAGTTTCTGGCAGGGACACACCGGGGAGCTGTTTTTT	CSASFWQGHTGELFF
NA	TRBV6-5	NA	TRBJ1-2	TGTGCCAGCAGACCGACAGATCTCGGTGGCTACACCTTC	CASRPTDLGGYTF
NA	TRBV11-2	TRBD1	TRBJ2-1	TGTGCCAGCAGCCGAACAGGGGGTGACTACAATGAGCAGTTCTTC	CASSRTGGDYNEQFF
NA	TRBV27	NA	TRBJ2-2	TGTGCCAGCCGAGCCGGGACAACGAACACCGGGGAGCTGTTTTTT	CASRAGTTNTGELFF
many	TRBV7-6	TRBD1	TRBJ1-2	TGTGCCAGCAGCTTACTGAGGACAGGAAACTATGGCTACACCTTC	CASSLLRTGNYGYTF
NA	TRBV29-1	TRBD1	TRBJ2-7	TGCAGCGTTGAGGACCGGGACAGGGGTTACGAGCAGTACTTC	CSVEDRDRGYEQYF
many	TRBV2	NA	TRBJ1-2	TGTGCCAGCAGGGCAGGGGACAACGCTAACTATGGCTACACCTTC	CASRAGDNANYGYTF
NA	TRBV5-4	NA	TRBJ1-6	TGTGCCAGCAGCTTGGAGGGGAGCAATTCACCCCTCCACTTT	CASSLEGSNSPLHF
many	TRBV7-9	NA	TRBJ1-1	TGTGCCAGCACCAACCGGTTTTGGGGGTTGGGGACTGAAGCTTTCTTT	CASTNRFWGLGTEAFF
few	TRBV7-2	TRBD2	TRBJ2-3	TGTGCCAGCAGCTACGGACTAGCGTACACAGATACGCAGTATTTT	CASSYGLAYTDTQYF
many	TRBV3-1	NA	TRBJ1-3	TGTGCCAGCAGCCAAGAAGGCATACAGGTTGGAAACACCATATATTTT	CASSQEGIQVGNTIYF
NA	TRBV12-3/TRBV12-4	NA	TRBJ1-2	TGTGCCAGCAGTTTCCGGGACGACTATGGCTACACCTTC	CASSFRDDYGYTF
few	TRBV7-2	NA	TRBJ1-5	TGTGCCAGCAGCCCCAGGGTTAGCAATCAGCCCCAGCATTTT	CASSPRVSNQPQHF
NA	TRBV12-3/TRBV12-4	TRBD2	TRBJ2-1	TGTGCCAGCAGTTTAACCGGGACTAAATATGAGCAGTTCTTC	CASSLTGTKYEQFF
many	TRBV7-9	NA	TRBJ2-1	TGTGCCAGCAGCTTTTGGCCAGGAGAGGAGCAGTTCTTC	CASSFWPGEEQFF
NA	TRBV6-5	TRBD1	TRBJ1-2	TGTGCCAGCAGTTACCCGAAGACAGGGAAGGGGTATGGCTACACCTTC	CASSYPKTGKGYGYTF
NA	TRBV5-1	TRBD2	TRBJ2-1	TGCGCCAGCAGTTTAGAGACTAGCGGGGGTTACAATGAGCAGTTCTTC	CASSLETSGGYNEQFF
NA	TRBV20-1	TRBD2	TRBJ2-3	TGCAGTGCCAGACTAGCGACGCAGTATTTT	CSARLATQYF